This T cell receptor (beta chain) was found in a study of radiotherapy plus CTLA-4 blockade in lung cancer. Broader study findings: Per reports, early blood T cell clone dynamics, plus interferon-beta, forecast response most strongly. Tumor-origin TCR clones grew in blood after radiotherapy plus ipilimumab.

Here immunoSEQ multiplex PCR was the method, and the copy in TCRdb shows in-frame clones only, minus some. The data show more than 90,000 clones, just under 80% seen once. This clone appeared a single time. Its antigen is unknown. V was clipped by 3 bases and J by 3 bases, with 12 bases between them. The CDR3 runs 14 residues. Per the germline V gene, CDR1 is KGHSH and CDR2 is LQKENI. The starting material was peripheral blood, obtained from a patient treated with radiotherapy plus ipilimumab. The rearrangement links TRBV18 to TRBJ2-7; tentative D call: TRBD2 (5 bases). This receptor was obtained from a human donor with non-small cell lung cancer who had a partial response to radiotherapy plus ipilimumab. The chain's CDR3 is CASSPTIGSYEQYV. The CDR3 coding sequence is TGTGCCAGCTCACCTACGATAGGGAGCTACGAGCAGTACGTC.